Listed here are 24 T cell receptor beta chains from one sample, sequenced in a study of T-cell reconstitution after alpha-beta-depleted transplantation in children. TCRbeta library preparation incorporated unique molecular identifiers. TCRdb independently ran MiXCR on the PCR reads; one entry per CDR3 protein. The sample comprises about 70,000 distinct CDR3 sequences, roughly 10% of which are singletons, and approximately 13% rests with the top ten. This specimen was PBMCs, taken before TCRalphabeta/CD19-depleted stem cell transplant. Receptors were obtained from a boy younger than 18 with acute myeloid leukemia, due to receive a stem cell transplant.

The chain carries TRBV28 and TRBJ2-2; 8 bases agree with TRBD2. Per germline, CDR1 MDHEN and CDR2 SYDVKM. This CDR3 comprises 16 residues. Unmatched junction bases numbered 10, after V lost 5 bases and J lost 5 bases. DNA for the CDR3: TGTGCCAGCAGTGCCCCCGGGAGGGCAGGGACCGGGGAGCTGTTTTTT. Translating it yields CASSAPGRAGTGELFF.

This clonotype appeared many times. The chain uses TRBV7-9 and TRBJ1-2, with TRBD1 identical over 8 bases. Germline-derived CDR1 and CDR2 are SEHNR and FQNEAQ (reference sequence). The CDR3 is made up of 14 amino acids. Trimming cost V 8 bases and J 4 bases; bases outside gene matches: 9. CDR3 DNA sequence: TGTGCCAGCGGTCCCCGGGACAGGCCCTATGGCTACACCTTC. Amino acid sequence: CASGPRDRPYGYTF.

This clonotype was found a few times. V usage is TRBV2 and J usage is TRBJ1-1; 7 bases match TRBD1. CDR3 length: 14 residues. Germline V gives CDR1 SNHLY, CDR2 FYNNEI. V shed 6 bases, J shed 4 bases, and the junction held 8 bases outside the gene matches. The CDR3 DNA sequence: TGTGCCAGCAGCGCGGACAGGATGGGCACTGAAGCTTTCTTT. This sequence encodes CASSADRMGTEAFF.

With regard to this clonotype: A single base separates this from a much larger clone, so it may be a read error. The chain employs TRBV4-2 and TRBJ2-2, with D perhaps TRBD2 (6 bases). This CDR3 has 13 residues. V lost 9 bases and J lost 9, with 17 bases in between. Germline lookup yields CDR1 LGHNA and CDR2 YNFKEQ. The CDR3 coding sequence is TGTGCCAGGAGCGCCGGGACTCCCAGGGAGCTGTTTTTT. It translates to CARSAGTPRELFF.

This clonotype has a count of ten or more. Relative to the germline gene, one junction end is altered; a read error may explain this. The chain employs TRBV10-3 and TRBJ1-2, with D possibly TRBD1 on 6 matching bases. The germline gives CDR1 ENHRY, CDR2 SYGVKD. CDR3 length: 15 amino acids. In nucleotides, the CDR3 is TGTGCCCTCAGGACAGCTCTCTTAGCTAACTATGGCTACACCTTC. Translated: CALRTALLANYGYTF.

This clonotype was recorded many times. The rearrangement links TRBV27 to TRBJ2-2, with 11 bases aligning to TRBD1. The CDR3 loop spans 15 amino acids. CDR1 MNHEY and CDR2 SMNVEV come from the germline V gene (reference sequence). J lost 8 bases, V lost 7 bases, and 9 bases had no gene match. CDR3: CASKPDRGRRGELFF. The CDR3 coding sequence is TGTGCCAGCAAGCCGGACAGGGGGCGAAGAGGGGAGCTGTTTTTT.

Many counts were recorded for this clonotype. The J gene is TRBJ1-4, the V gene TRBV5-5, with D possibly TRBD1 on 5 matching bases. The ends were cut back, 4 bases at V and 12 bases at J, with 16 bases in the middle. The CDR3 covers 13 residues. Per the germline V gene, CDR1 is SGHKS and CDR2 is YYEKEE (reference sequence). The CDR3 coding sequence is TGTGCCAGCAGCCCACTAGGGTGGGGGGAACTGTTTTTT. It specifies CASSPLGWGELFF.

There are many counts of this clonotype. The gene calls are TRBV5-4 and TRBJ2-2; 15 bases align to TRBD2. V lost 2 bases, J lost 1 base, and 3 bases stayed unmatched. The CDR3 extends over 18 amino acids. Germline values: CDR1 SGHNT, CDR2 YYREEE (reference sequence). This chain's CDR3 is CASSFGLAGGMNTGELFF. CDR3 DNA: TGTGCCAGCAGCTTCGGACTAGCGGGGGGGATGAACACCGGGGAGCTGTTTTTT.

This clonotype was observed at least ten times. The chain has TRBV5-6 and TRBJ1-2; tentative D call: TRBD1 (6 bases). The germline V and J ends were trimmed by 4 bases and 8 bases, with 9 bases remaining between them. CDR1 and CDR2 from the germline V gene are SGHDT and YYEEEE. This CDR3 region has 11 residues. CDR3 sequence (DNA): TGTGCCAGCAGCGTCAGGGGAGGCTACACCTTC. Its translation: CASSVRGGYTF.

This clonotype was seen many times. The V gene is TRBV12-3 or TRBV12-4, the J gene TRBJ2-1; unclear D gene. The CDR3 covers 16 residues. Trimming shortened V by 6 bases and J by 5 bases, and 20 bases separated the two germline ends. The CDR3 sequence: CASSYSKAPFNNEQFF. CDR3 nucleotides: TGTGCCAGCAGCTACTCCAAGGCCCCTTTCAACAATGAGCAGTTCTTC.

This clonotype showed up just a few times. CDR3 bases: TGTGCCAGCAGTTTATCCGGGGGAAGCTCTGGGGCCAACGTCCTGACTTTC. This encodes CASSLSGGSSGANVLTF. The chain has TRBV27 and TRBJ2-6, with a tentative D call TRBD2 (6 bases). Trimming took off 0 bases at V and 0 bases at J, with 9 bases between the two ends. Germline V lookup: CDR1 MNHEY, CDR2 SMNVEV (reference sequence). The CDR3 is 17 amino acids.

This clonotype was observed at least ten times. The rearrangement joins TRBV7-2 to TRBJ2-1; 7 nucleotides align to TRBD2. V lost 2 bases to trimming and J lost 0 bases; unmatched junction nucleotides: 4. Germline V gives CDR1 SGHTA, CDR2 FQGNSA. The CDR3 has 16 residues. In DNA, the CDR3 is TGTGCCAGCAGCTTACCGGGGGGAAGCTCCTACAATGAGCAGTTCTTC. This translates into CASSLPGGSSYNEQFF.

This clonotype was picked up many times. The rearrangement uses TRBV12-3 or TRBV12-4 and TRBJ1-5, with a tentative D call TRBD1 (5 bases). The CDR3 has 13 residues. Trimming removed 7 bases at V and 6 bases at J, with 13 bases between. The CDR3 DNA follows: TGTGCCAGCACTATGCTTGGGGGTCAGCCCCAGCATTTT. The encoded protein is CASTMLGGQPQHF.

This clonotype was counted at least ten times. The V gene is TRBV29-1, the J gene TRBJ2-1; tentative D call: TRBD1 (6 bases). The CDR3 loop spans 11 amino acids. The germline V gene has CDR1 SQVTM and CDR2 ANQGSEA. V was cut by 6 bases and J by 7 bases, with 10 bases left in between. The DNA for the CDR3 is TGCAGCGTACACCAGGGGAATGAGCAGTTCTTC. Translation gives CSVHQGNEQFF.

The chain joins TRBV12-3 or TRBV12-4 to TRBJ2-1; 11 nucleotides match TRBD2. The CDR3 extends over 17 amino acids. CDR3 sequence: CTCSFLGSGRAIDEQFF. The CDR3 coding sequence is TGTACCTGCAGTTTCCTCGGTAGCGGGAGGGCCATCGATGAGCAGTTCTTC.

J is TRBJ2-2 and V is TRBV7-6; D may be TRBD1 or TRBD2 (5 bases each). This CDR3 is 14 amino acids long. V lost 4 bases to trimming and J lost 8 bases, with 14 bases between them. The germline gives CDR1 SGHVS, CDR2 FNYEAQ. Written as DNA, the CDR3 is TGTGCCAGCAGCTACTTTGCAGGGAGTGGGGAGCTGTTTTTT. Translation gives CASSYFAGSGELFF.

This clonotype came up many times. The chain carries TRBV4-1 and TRBJ2-2; tentative D call: TRBD2 (7 bases). CDR1 is MGHRA and CDR2 is YSYEKL in the germline V gene. This CDR3 has 15 amino acids. With 6 bases removed from V and 0 bases from J, the gap between germline ends came to 11 bases. The CDR3 region is CASSRGGANTGELFF. DNA of the CDR3: TGCGCCAGCAGTCGCGGGGGCGCGAACACCGGGGAGCTGTTTTTT.

The genes are TRBV7-8 and TRBJ2-5; no clear D. This CDR3 comprises 14 residues. The germline CDR1 and CDR2 sequences are SGHVS and FQNEAQ. The V gene lost 1 base and the J gene lost 1 base, with 7 bases spanning the gap. CDR3 nucleotides: TGTGCCAGCAGCTTAGGAGAGGTCCAAGAGACCCAGTACTTC. Its translation is CASSLGEVQETQYF.

This clonotype has at least ten counts. The chain joins TRBV11-2 to TRBJ2-2; 7 nucleotides match TRBD2. Per germline, CDR1 SGHAT and CDR2 FQNNGV. Losses at the gene ends were 0 bases for V and 5 bases for J; bases not matched to a gene: 9. The length of the CDR3 is 17 residues. CDR3 sequence: CASSLDRAWRGTGELFF. CDR3 nucleotide sequence: TGTGCCAGCAGCTTAGATCGGGCCTGGCGGGGGACCGGGGAGCTGTTTTTT. The full variable domain, in which reference TRBV11-2 and TRBJ2-2 provide the parts outside the CDR3, is EAGVAQSPRYKIIEKRQSVAFWCNPISGHATLYWYQQILGQGPKLLIQFQNNGVVDDSQLPKDRFSAERLKGVDSTLKIQPAKLEDSAVYLCASSLDRAWRGTGELFFGEGSRLTVL.

This clonotype occurred a few times. The CDR3 nucleotides read TGTGCCAGCTCTCCCCTAGCGGGAGTGGTCACCGGGGAGCTGTTTTTT. It is translated as CASSPLAGVVTGELFF. The chain joins TRBV18 to TRBJ2-2; 10 bases are shared with TRBD2. J gave up 4 bases and V 6 bases, and 8 bases lay outside the gene matches. The CDR3 covers 16 residues. Looked up from germline, CDR1 is KGHSH and CDR2 is LQKENI.

This clonotype has at least ten counts. The V call is TRBV12-3 or TRBV12-4, the J call TRBJ1-2, with D possibly being TRBD1 (6 bases). Trimming took 1 base from V and 6 from J, leaving 15 bases between them. The CDR3 extends over 15 amino acids. DNA of the CDR3: TGTGCCAGCAGTTTAGGGAGGGGGTTGAACGATGGCTACACCTTC. Its protein product is CASSLGRGLNDGYTF.

In this sample, this clonotype turned up many times. The CDR3 region has the DNA TGCAGCGTTGAAGAAGTAAAGTTGGGGCAGCCCACCGGGGAGCTGTTTTTT. It yields the protein CSVEEVKLGQPTGELFF. The chain links TRBV29-1 to TRBJ2-2; maybe TRBD1 (5 bases). Germline V gives CDR1 SQVTM, CDR2 ANQGSEA. The CDR3 runs to 17 residues. The V and J ends lost 0 bases and 4 bases respectively, with 18 bases between them.

The table lists this clonotype with many counts. The V and J genes are TRBV7-2 and TRBJ2-1; the D gene is possibly TRBD2 (6 bases). CDR1 is SGHTA, CDR2 FQGNSA, per germline. V lost 3 bases and J lost 5, with 11 bases in between. This CDR3 region has 14 residues. The CDR3 protein is CASSFGRGHNEQFF. The CDR3 DNA follows: TGTGCCAGCAGCTTCGGGCGGGGACACAATGAGCAGTTCTTC.

Ten or more counts support this clonotype. CDR3 in DNA: TGCAGCGTTGTAGGGCCGGAACTTCCCCTCAATACGCAGTATTTT. Translation: CSVVGPELPLNTQYF. J is TRBJ2-3 and V is TRBV29-1, with D unresolved. V was pared by 4 bases and J by 7 bases, with 21 bases between. The CDR3 is made up of 15 amino acids. Germline V gives CDR1 SQVTM, CDR2 ANQGSEA.